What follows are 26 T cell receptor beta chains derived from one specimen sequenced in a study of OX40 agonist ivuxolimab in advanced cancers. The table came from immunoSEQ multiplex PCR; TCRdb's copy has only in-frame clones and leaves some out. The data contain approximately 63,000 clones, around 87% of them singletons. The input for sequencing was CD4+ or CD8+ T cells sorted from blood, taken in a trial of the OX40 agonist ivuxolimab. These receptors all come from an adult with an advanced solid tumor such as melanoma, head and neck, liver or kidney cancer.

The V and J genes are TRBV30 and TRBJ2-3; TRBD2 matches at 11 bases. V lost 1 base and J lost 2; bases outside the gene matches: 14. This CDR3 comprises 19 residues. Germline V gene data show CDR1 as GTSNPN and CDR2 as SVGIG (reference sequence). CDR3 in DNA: TGTGCCTGGAGTGGAGAACTAGCGGGAGCATCCTTCATCACAGATACGCAGTATTTT. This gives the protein CAWSGELAGASFITDTQYF.

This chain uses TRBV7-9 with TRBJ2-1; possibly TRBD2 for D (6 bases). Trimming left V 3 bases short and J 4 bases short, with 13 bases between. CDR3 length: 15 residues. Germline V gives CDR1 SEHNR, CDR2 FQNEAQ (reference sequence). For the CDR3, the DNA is TGTGCCAGCAGCTTGACCGGGACTCTATACAATGAGCAGTTCTTC. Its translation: CASSLTGTLYNEQFF.

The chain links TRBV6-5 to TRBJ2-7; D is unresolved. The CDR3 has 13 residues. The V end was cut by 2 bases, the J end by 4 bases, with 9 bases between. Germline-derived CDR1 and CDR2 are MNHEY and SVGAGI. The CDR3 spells CASSYEEGYEQYF. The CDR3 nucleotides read TGTGCCAGCAGTTACGAGGAAGGTTACGAGCAGTACTTC.

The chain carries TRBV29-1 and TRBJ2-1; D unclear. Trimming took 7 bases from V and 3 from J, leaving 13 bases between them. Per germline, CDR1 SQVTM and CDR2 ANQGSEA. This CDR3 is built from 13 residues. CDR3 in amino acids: CSAWPPGYNEQFF. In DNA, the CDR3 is TGCAGCGCCTGGCCCCCGGGCTACAATGAGCAGTTCTTC.

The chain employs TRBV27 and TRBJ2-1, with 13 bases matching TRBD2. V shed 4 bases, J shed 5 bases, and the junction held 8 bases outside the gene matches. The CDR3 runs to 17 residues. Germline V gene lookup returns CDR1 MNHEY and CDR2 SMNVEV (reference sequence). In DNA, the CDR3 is TGTGCCAGCAGTTCATTACCGGGACTAGCGGGACACAATGAGCAGTTCTTC. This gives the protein CASSSLPGLAGHNEQFF.

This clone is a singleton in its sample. DNA for the CDR3: TGTGCCAGCTCCGAGTGGTATGGCTACACCTTC. This encodes CASSEWYGYTF. V usage is TRBV11-2 and J usage is TRBJ1-2; D uncertain. Germline loops: CDR1 SGHAT, CDR2 FQNNGV. The CDR3 is 11 amino acids. V was shortened by 8 bases and J by 5 bases, with 9 bases between the two germline ends.

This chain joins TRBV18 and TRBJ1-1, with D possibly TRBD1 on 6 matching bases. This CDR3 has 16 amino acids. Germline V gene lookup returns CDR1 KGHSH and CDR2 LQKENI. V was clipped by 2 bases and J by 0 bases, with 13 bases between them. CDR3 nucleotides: TGTGCCAGCTCACCAGAGGGGGGGCTGCTGAACACTGAAGCTTTCTTT. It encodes CASSPEGGLLNTEAFF. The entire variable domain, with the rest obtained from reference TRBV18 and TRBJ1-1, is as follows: NAGVMQNPRHLVRRRGQEARLRCSPMKGHSHVYWYRQLPEEGLKFMVYLQKENIIDESGMPKERFSAEFPKEGPSILRIQQVVRGDSAAYFCASSPEGGLLNTEAFFGQGTRLTVV.

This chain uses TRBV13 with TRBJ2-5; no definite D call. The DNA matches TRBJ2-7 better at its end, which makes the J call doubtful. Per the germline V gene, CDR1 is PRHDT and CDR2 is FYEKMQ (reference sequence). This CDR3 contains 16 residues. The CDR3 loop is CASSLGNNLQSYEQYF. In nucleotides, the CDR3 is TGTGCCAGCAGCTTAGGAAATAACCTCCAATCCTACGAGCAGTACTTC.

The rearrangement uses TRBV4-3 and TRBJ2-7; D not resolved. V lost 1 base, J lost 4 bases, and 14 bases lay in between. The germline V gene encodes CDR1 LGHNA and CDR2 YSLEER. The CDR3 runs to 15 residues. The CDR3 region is CASSQVASSWYEQYF. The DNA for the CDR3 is TGCGCCAGCAGCCAAGTTGCTTCTTCATGGTACGAGCAGTACTTC.

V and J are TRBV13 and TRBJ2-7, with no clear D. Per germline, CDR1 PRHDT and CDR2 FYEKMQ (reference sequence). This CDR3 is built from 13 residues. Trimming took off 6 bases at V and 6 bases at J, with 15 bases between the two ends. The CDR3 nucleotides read TGTGCCAGCAGTCCGGATAATCACCCCGAGCAGTACTTC. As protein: CASSPDNHPEQYF. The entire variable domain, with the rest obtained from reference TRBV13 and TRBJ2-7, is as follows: AAGVIQSPRHLIKEKRETATLKCYPIPRHDTVYWYQQGPGQDPQFLISFYEKMQSDKGSIPDRFSAQQFSDYHSELNMSSLELGDSALYFCASSPDNHPEQYFGPGTRLTVT.

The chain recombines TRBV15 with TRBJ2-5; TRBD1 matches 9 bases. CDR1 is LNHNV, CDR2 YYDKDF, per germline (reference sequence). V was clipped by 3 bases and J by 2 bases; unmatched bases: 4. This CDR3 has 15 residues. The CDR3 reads CATSRGQGWQETQYF. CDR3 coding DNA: TGTGCCACCAGCAGGGGACAGGGTTGGCAAGAGACCCAGTACTTC.

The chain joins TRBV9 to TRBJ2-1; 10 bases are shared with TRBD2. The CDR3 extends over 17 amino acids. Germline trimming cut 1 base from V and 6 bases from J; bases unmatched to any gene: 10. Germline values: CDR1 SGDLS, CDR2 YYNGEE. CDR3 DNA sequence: TGTGCCAGCAGCGTACCCAGCGGGGGGGCGTACAGCAATGAGCAGTTCTTC. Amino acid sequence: CASSVPSGGAYSNEQFF.

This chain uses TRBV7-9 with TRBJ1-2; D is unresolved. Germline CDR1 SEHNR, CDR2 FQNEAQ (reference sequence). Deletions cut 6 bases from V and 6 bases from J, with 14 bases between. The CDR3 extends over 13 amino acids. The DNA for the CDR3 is TGTGCCAGCAGTCCTGTGTTGGGCAATGGCTACACCTTC. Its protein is CASSPVLGNGYTF.

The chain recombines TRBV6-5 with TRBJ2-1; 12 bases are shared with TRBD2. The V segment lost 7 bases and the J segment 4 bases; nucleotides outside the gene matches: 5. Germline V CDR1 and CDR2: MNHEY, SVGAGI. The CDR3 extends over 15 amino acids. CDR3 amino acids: CASNPSGGAYNEQFF. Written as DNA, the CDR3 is TGTGCCAGCAATCCTAGCGGGGGGGCTTACAATGAGCAGTTCTTC.

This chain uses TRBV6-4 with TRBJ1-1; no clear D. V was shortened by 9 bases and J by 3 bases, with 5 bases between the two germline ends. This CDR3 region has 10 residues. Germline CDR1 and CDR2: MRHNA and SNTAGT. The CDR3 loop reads CASGYTEAFF. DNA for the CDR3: TGTGCCAGTGGCTACACTGAAGCTTTCTTT.

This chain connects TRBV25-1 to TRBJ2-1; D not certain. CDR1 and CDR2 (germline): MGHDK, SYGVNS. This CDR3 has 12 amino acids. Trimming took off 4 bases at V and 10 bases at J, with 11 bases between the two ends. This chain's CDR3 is CASSVTWSEQFF. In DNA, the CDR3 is TGTGCCAGCAGTGTCACCTGGTCAGAGCAGTTCTTC.

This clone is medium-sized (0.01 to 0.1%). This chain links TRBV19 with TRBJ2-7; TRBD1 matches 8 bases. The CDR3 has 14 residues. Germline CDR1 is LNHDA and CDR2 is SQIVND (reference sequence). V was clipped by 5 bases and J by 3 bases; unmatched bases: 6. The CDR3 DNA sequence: TGTGCCAGTAGTGCGGGGACAGGTAACTACGAGCAGTACTTC. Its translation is CASSAGTGNYEQYF.

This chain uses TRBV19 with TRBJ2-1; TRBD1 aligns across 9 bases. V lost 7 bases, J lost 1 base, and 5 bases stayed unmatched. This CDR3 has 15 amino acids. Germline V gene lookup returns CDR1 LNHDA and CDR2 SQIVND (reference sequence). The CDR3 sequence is CASNVGTGSYNEQFF. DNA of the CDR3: TGTGCCAGTAATGTCGGGACAGGGTCCTACAATGAGCAGTTCTTC.

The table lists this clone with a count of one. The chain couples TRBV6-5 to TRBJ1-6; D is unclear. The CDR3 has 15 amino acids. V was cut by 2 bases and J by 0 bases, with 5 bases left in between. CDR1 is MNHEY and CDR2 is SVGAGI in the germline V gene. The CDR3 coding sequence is TGTGCCAGCAGTTACGGGCTCTCCTATAATTCACCCCTCCACTTT. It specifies CASSYGLSYNSPLHF.

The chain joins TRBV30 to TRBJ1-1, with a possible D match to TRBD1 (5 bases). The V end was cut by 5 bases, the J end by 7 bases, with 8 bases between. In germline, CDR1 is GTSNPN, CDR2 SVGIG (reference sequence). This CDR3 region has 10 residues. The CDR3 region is CAWVTVEAFF. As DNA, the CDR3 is TGTGCCTGGGTGACAGTTGAAGCTTTCTTT.

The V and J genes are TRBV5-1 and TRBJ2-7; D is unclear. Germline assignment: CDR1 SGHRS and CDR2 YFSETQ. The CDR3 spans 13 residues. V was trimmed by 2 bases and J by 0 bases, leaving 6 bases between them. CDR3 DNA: TGCGCCAGCAGCTTTGGAATCTCCTACGAGCAGTACTTC. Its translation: CASSFGISYEQYF.

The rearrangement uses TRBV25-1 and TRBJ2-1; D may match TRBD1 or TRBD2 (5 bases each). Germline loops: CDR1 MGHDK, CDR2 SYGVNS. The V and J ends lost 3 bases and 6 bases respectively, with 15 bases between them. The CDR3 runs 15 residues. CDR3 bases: TGTGCCAGCAGTGACCCTGGGAGTGGGACCAATGAGCAGTTCTTC. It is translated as CASSDPGSGTNEQFF.

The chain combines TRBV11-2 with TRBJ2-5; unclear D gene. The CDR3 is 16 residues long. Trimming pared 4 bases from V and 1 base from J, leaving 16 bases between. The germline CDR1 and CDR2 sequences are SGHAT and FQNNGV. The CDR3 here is CASSSWRDTSQETQYF. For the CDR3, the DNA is TGTGCCAGCAGCTCCTGGCGCGACACATCCCAAGAGACCCAGTACTTC.

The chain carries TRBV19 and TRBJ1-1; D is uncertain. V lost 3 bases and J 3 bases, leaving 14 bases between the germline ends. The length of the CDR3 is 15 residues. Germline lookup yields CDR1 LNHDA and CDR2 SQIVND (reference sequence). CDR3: CASSIQQYLDTEAFF. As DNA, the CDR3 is TGTGCCAGTAGTATTCAACAGTACTTGGACACTGAAGCTTTCTTT.

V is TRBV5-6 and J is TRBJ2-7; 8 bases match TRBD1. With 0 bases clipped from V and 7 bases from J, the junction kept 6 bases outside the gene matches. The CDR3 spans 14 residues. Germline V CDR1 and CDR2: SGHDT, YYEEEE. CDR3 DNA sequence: TGTGCCAGCAGCTTGGGGACAGGGATTTTAGAGCAGTACTTC. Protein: CASSLGTGILEQYF. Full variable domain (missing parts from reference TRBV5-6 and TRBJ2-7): DAGVTQSPTHLIKTRGQQVTLRCSPKSGHDTVSWYQQALGQGPQFIFQYYEEEERQRGNFPDRFSGHQFPNYSSELNVNALLLGDSALYLCASSLGTGILEQYFGPGTRLTVT.

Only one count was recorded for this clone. The CDR3 nucleotides read TGTGCCAGCATCGGACGGGACACCGGGGAGCTGTTTTTT. Protein sequence: CASIGRDTGELFF. V gene TRBV2 combines with J gene TRBJ2-2; D remains unclear. There are 13 residues in the CDR3. The V end lost 7 bases, the J end lost 3 bases, and 9 bases lay between the germline ends. In germline, CDR1 is SNHLY, CDR2 FYNNEI.